The rows below give T cell receptor beta chains drawn from one sample of a study of T cell clonotyping in hematopoietic cell transplantation. The method was immunoSEQ multiplex PCR; TCRdb's version includes in-frame clones alone and lacks a portion of them. This sample carries roughly 11,000 clones, more than 85% of them seen once, and the ten largest clones take approximately 0.79%. The sample was peripheral blood mononuclear cells. The receptors stem from a woman aged 45 to 65 in good health. Some clones in this sample may be carry-over from other donors' samples. CDR3s include the opening cysteine and the closing phenylalanine or tryptophan. Each record gives: D gene, J gene, V gene, clone size, CDR3 protein, CDR3 DNA. D genes are given only for firm matches. Size tells how often a clone was seen (once, few, many) or the class of an expanded clone, and some rows leave it out.

NA TRBJ2-1 TRBV10-1 NA CASSESATKQFF TGCGCCAGCAGTGAGAGTGCAACGAAGCAGTTCTTC
TRBD2 TRBJ2-1 TRBV7-9 NA CASNETSVANEQFF TGTGCCAGCAACGAGACTAGCGTCGCCAATGAGCAGTTCTTC
NA TRBJ2-1 TRBV7-9 once CASSLQPGKYNEQFF TGTGCCAGCAGCCTTCAACCGGGGAAATACAATGAGCAGTTCTTC
NA TRBJ2-5 TRBV11-1 NA CASSPRVAVVQETQYF TGTGCCAGCAGCCCCCGAGTAGCGGTTGTTCAAGAGACCCAGTACTTC
TRBD2 TRBJ2-1 TRBV6-5 NA CASRGGLSSYNEQFF TGTGCCAGCAGGGGAGGGTTGAGCTCCTACAATGAGCAGTTCTTC
NA TRBJ1-1 TRBV7-2 NA CASSGNLHEAFF TGTGCCAGCAGCGGGAACCTGCATGAAGCTTTCTTT
NA TRBJ2-5 TRBV7-9 NA CASSLRGETQYF TGTGCCAGCAGCTTACGGGGCGAGACCCAGTACTTC
NA TRBJ2-1 TRBV4-2 NA CASSLDTLSSYNEQFF TGTGCCAGCAGCCTGGACACGCTTAGCTCCTACAATGAGCAGTTCTTC
NA TRBJ1-4 TRBV10-3 NA CAISETSGTGFLNEKLFF TGTGCCATCAGTGAGACGTCAGGGACCGGGTTCCTTAATGAAAAACTGTTTTTT
NA TRBJ1-4 TRBV5-8 NA CASSLGQRSHEKLFF TGTGCCAGCAGCTTGGGGCAGAGGTCGCATGAAAAACTGTTTTTT
NA TRBJ2-2 TRBV4-1 NA CASSSPTGELFF TGCGCCAGCAGTAGTCCCACCGGGGAGCTGTTTTTT
NA TRBJ1-2 TRBV6-1 NA CASSERTAEDGYTF TGTGCCAGCAGCGAAAGGACAGCGGAGGATGGCTACACCTTC
NA TRBJ1-6 TRBV14 NA CASSQGQYNSPLHF TGTGCCAGCAGCCAAGGTCAATATAATTCACCCCTCCACTTT
NA TRBJ1-2 TRBV6-5 NA CASGTPYGYTF TGTGCCAGCGGGACACCATATGGCTACACCTTC
NA TRBJ1-5 TRBV7-7 NA CASSLRLNQPQHF TGTGCTAGCAGCTTACGTTTGAATCAGCCCCAGCATTTT
NA TRBJ1-2 TRBV2 NA CASRERGRDGYTF TGTGCCAGCAGGGAAAGGGGACGGGATGGCTACACCTTC